This is a list of T cell receptor beta chains from one sample in a study of metastatic and nonmetastatic thyroid tumors. TCRdb re-clonotyped the PCR reads via MiXCR. In the table there are about 24,000 clones, around 21% of which are singletons. The sequencing sample was made of blood. These receptors came from a male donor with papillary thyroid cancer or a benign thyroid nodule (not recorded which). Some clones in this sample may be carry-over from other donors' samples. Each CDR3 is given with its conserved first and last residue. Fields, in order: J gene, clone size, V gene, D gene, CDR3 protein, CDR3 DNA. D genes are given only for firm matches. Only some rows state a clone size, as once, few, many or a class for expanded clones.

TRBJ2-7,medium-sized,TRBV6-2/TRBV6-3,.,CASSYDQVYEQYF,TGTGCCAGCAGTTACGATCAGGTATACGAGCAGTACTTC
TRBJ2-1,many,TRBV28,TRBD2,CASSHNSGRTYNGQFF,TGTGCCAGCAGTCATAATAGCGGGAGAACCTACAATGGGCAGTTCTTC
TRBJ2-7,medium-sized,TRBV4-3,.,CASSQVVGLSYEQYF,TGCGCCAGCAGCCAAGTAGTGGGTCTCTCCTACGAGCAGTACTTC
TRBJ2-6,few,TRBV12-3/TRBV12-4,.,CASSPLDSGANVLTF,TGTGCCAGCAGTCCACTGGACTCTGGTGCCAACGTCCTGACTTTC
TRBJ2-3,many,TRBV6-5,TRBD1,CASSYSGDSGTDTQYF,TGTGCCAGCAGTTACTCGGGGGACAGTGGGACAGATACGCAGTATTTT
TRBJ2-2,many,TRBV13,.,CASSYQEGELFF,TGTGCCAGCAGCTACCAGGAAGGGGAGCTGTTTTTT
TRBJ1-6,.,TRBV11-3,TRBD1,CASSGTGGNSPLHF,TGTGCCAGCAGCGGGACAGGGGGCAATTCACCCCTCCACTTT
TRBJ2-5,.,TRBV7-2,TRBD1,CASSSDRGMENQYF,TGTGCCAGCAGCTCAGACAGGGGGATGGAGAACCAGTACTTC
TRBJ2-7,many,TRBV5-8,.,CASSFGDTTYEQYF,TGTGCCAGCAGCTTTGGGGACACAACCTACGAGCAGTACTTC
TRBJ2-3,many,TRBV28,.,CASSLVGSTDTQYF,TGTGCCAGCAGTTTAGTCGGTTCCACAGATACGCAGTATTTT
TRBJ1-2,.,TRBV28,.,CASSLRWYYGYTF,TGTGCCAGCAGTTTGCGGTGGTATTATGGCTACACCTTC
TRBJ2-7,many,TRBV10-3,TRBD1,CAISADRVLLYEQYF,TGTGCCATCAGTGCTGACAGGGTCCTTCTTTACGAGCAGTACTTC
TRBJ2-3,many,TRBV12-5,TRBD2,CASAPQLGLAGVRSLADTQYF,TGTGCTAGTGCCCCCCAGTTGGGGCTAGCGGGAGTTCGTAGTTTGGCAGATACGCAGTATTTT
TRBJ1-1,.,TRBV29-1,.,CSVGSADAFF,TGCAGCGTCGGTTCAGCGGATGCTTTCTTT
TRBJ2-5,many,TRBV12-3/TRBV12-4,.,CASSLGRQETQYF,TGTGCCAGCAGTTTGGGCCGTCAAGAGACCCAGTACTTC
TRBJ2-7,.,TRBV5-6,.,CASSSAGSVWYEQYF,TGTGCCAGCAGCTCGGCTGGTTCCGTCTGGTACGAGCAGTACTTC
TRBJ2-3,many,TRBV20-1,TRBD1,CSASGTGGGDTQYF,TGCAGTGCTAGTGGGACAGGGGGAGGGGATACGCAGTATTTT
TRBJ1-1,many,TRBV20-1,TRBD1,CSARDVQGEIEAFF,TGCAGTGCTAGAGATGTACAGGGGGAAATTGAAGCTTTCTTT
TRBJ2-1,.,TRBV24-1,TRBD1,CASSAGTGAPGFLYNEQFF,TGTGCCTCCAGTGCCGGGACAGGGGCACCCGGTTTTCTTTACAATGAGCAGTTCTTC
TRBJ2-3,many,TRBV18,.,CASSPGGNPGTDTQYF,TGTGCCAGCTCACCAGGAGGGAATCCCGGCACAGATACGCAGTATTTT
TRBJ1-1,many,TRBV6-1,.,CASSEGTESTEAFF,TGTGCCAGCAGTGAGGGTACAGAGAGCACTGAAGCTTTCTTT
TRBJ2-2,many,TRBV7-9,TRBD2,CASRPLAGASGELFF,TGTGCCAGCAGGCCGCTAGCGGGAGCATCCGGGGAGCTGTTTTTT
TRBJ1-6,many,TRBV12-3/TRBV12-4,.,CASQGRRHSPLHF,TGTGCCAGCCAGGGAAGAAGACATTCACCCCTCCACTTT
TRBJ2-3,.,TRBV5-1,TRBD2,CASSLGDYQDTQYF,TGCGCCAGCAGCTTAGGGGACTACCAAGATACACAGTATTTT
TRBJ1-5,.,TRBV19,.,CASTTTDNQPQHF,TGTGCCAGCACGACGACCGACAATCAGCCCCAGCATTTT
TRBJ2-6,.,TRBV10-3,TRBD1,CAISDLRTGGFGANVLTF,TGTGCCATCAGTGATCTCCGGACAGGAGGATTCGGGGCCAACGTCCTGACTTTC
TRBJ2-7,medium-sized,TRBV18,TRBD1,CASSPGQGTYEQYF,TGTGCCAGCTCACCGGGACAGGGAACCTACGAGCAGTACTTC
TRBJ1-5,medium-sized,TRBV20-1,.,CSASYGGFGSNQPQHF,TGCAGTGCTAGTTACGGGGGCTTCGGTAGCAATCAGCCCCAGCATTTT
TRBJ2-1,many,TRBV10-2,TRBD1,CASSEPGQGMNEQFF,TGCGCCAGCAGTGAACCGGGACAGGGTATGAATGAGCAGTTCTTC
TRBJ2-5,.,TRBV20-1,TRBD2,CSGGSGGQETQYF,TGCAGTGGGGGTTCGGGGGGCCAAGAGACCCAGTACTTC
TRBJ2-2,many,TRBV5-4,TRBD2,CASSSLDGLENTGELFF,TGTGCCAGCAGCTCTCTGGACGGACTAGAGAACACCGGGGAGCTGTTTTTT
TRBJ2-1,many,TRBV18,.,CASFLASSGDEQFF,TGTGCCAGCTTCTTGGCTTCCTCCGGGGATGAGCAGTTCTTC
TRBJ2-5,few,TRBV6-8,.,CASSWDNQETQYF,TGTGCCAGCAGTTGGGACAACCAAGAGACCCAGTACTTC
TRBJ2-7,many,TRBV19,TRBD2,CASSIGLAGPGEQYF,TGTGCCAGTAGTATAGGACTAGCGGGACCAGGCGAGCAGTACTTC
TRBJ2-3,once,TRBV7-6,.,CASSLGSGQYTDTQYF,TGTGCCAGCAGCTTAGGAAGCGGGCAATACACAGATACGCAGTATTTT
TRBJ2-1,.,TRBV4-2,.,CASSQDIVAGSYNEQFF,TGTGCCAGCAGCCAAGATATAGTGGCGGGCTCCTACAATGAGCAGTTCTTC
TRBJ1-2,many,TRBV4-1,.,CASSQDAAAVTYGYTF,TGCGCCAGCAGCCAAGATGCGGCGGCAGTCACCTATGGCTACACCTTC
TRBJ2-7,.,TRBV5-1,.,CASSLDRAYEQYF,TGCGCCAGCAGCTTGGACCGAGCCTACGAGCAGTACTTC
TRBJ1-5,many,TRBV2,.,CASKPGEGQPQHF,TGTGCCAGCAAACCCGGCGAGGGTCAGCCCCAGCATTTT
TRBJ1-2,many,TRBV15,.,CATSRSHNYGYTF,TGTGCCACCAGCAGAAGTCACAACTATGGCTACACCTTC
TRBJ2-3,many,TRBV5-4,.,CASSLDVTMGPDTQYF,TGTGCCAGCAGCTTGGACGTAACGATGGGTCCAGATACGCAGTATTTT
TRBJ1-3,.,TRBV28,.,CASSLTRGNTIYF,TGTGCCAGCAGTTTAACAAGGGGAAACACCATATATTTT
TRBJ2-3,.,TRBV27,.,CASSFDSTQYF,TGTGCCAGCAGTTTCGATTCTACGCAGTATTTT
TRBJ2-3,many,TRBV5-1,TRBD2,CASRLREAGPRMYTQYF,TGCGCCAGCAGGTTGCGGGAGGCCGGTCCTCGTATGTATACGCAGTATTTT
TRBJ2-1,many,TRBV7-2,TRBD1,CASSYGTGGYNEQFF,TGTGCCAGCAGCTACGGGACAGGGGGCTACAATGAGCAGTTCTTC
TRBJ1-2,.,TRBV6-1,.,CASRTAVSNYGYTF,TGTGCCAGCAGGACCGCAGTATCTAACTATGGCTACACCTTC
TRBJ1-5,once,TRBV20-1,.,CSARHPVGIQSQHF,TGCAGTGCTAGACACCCCGTTGGGATTCAGTCCCAGCATTTT
TRBJ1-1,medium-sized,TRBV28,TRBD1,CASSPDTIDRGLEAFF,TGTGCCAGCAGTCCAGATACTATAGACAGGGGGCTGGAAGCTTTCTTT
TRBJ2-7,.,TRBV11-2,TRBD2,CASSHRVLAGAYEQYF,TGTGCCAGCAGCCATAGGGTGCTAGCGGGAGCGTACGAGCAGTACTTC
TRBJ1-2,.,TRBV7-3,.,CASSLQGGNNYGYTF,TGTGCCAGCAGCTTACAGGGTGGAAATAACTATGGCTACACCTTC
TRBJ2-5,many,TRBV27,TRBD1,CASSKQGQETQYF,TGTGCCAGCAGTAAACAGGGGCAAGAGACCCAGTACTTC
TRBJ2-2,many,TRBV24-1,TRBD1,CATSDPLTGGPGELFF,TGTGCCACCAGTGATCCACTCACAGGGGGCCCCGGGGAGCTGTTTTTT
TRBJ1-2,many,TRBV28,TRBD1,CASSSGTGGYGYTF,TGTGCCAGCAGTTCAGGGACAGGCGGCTATGGCTACACCTTC
TRBJ1-1,.,TRBV18,.,CASSQGRDTEAFF,TGTGCCAGCTCACAAGGCCGGGACACTGAAGCTTTCTTT
TRBJ2-5,once,TRBV11-2,TRBD2,CASIIWTSGRASEETQHF,TGTGCCAGCATCATCTGGACTAGCGGGAGGGCCTCTGAAGAGACCCAGCACTTC